These 30 T cell receptor beta chains were sequenced from one sample in a study of identical twins' blood T cells. TCRdb re-analysed the 5' RACE reads in MiXCR, keeping a single row per CDR3 protein. The sample lists a few hundred thousand distinct CDR3 sequences, about 28% seen once, with roughly 6.1% in the top ten. The sequencing input was PBMCs. The origin of the receptors is a woman between 18 and 55 years old in good health.

This clonotype was recorded at least ten times. The chain links TRBV29-1 to TRBJ1-6; D gene ambiguous. This CDR3 comprises 13 residues. V lost 4 bases and J lost 7, with 11 bases in between. Per germline, CDR1 SQVTM and CDR2 ANQGSEA. In nucleotides, the CDR3 is TGCAGCGTTGGAGAGGGAAACAATTCACCCCTCCACTTT. Protein product: CSVGEGNNSPLHF. The full variable domain, rest sourced from reference TRBV29-1 and TRBJ1-6, is SAVISQKPSRDICQRGTSLTIQCQVDSQVTMMFWYRQQPGQSLTLIATANQGSEATYESGFVIDKFPISRPNLTFSTLTVSNMSPEDSSIYLCSVGEGNNSPLHFGNGTRLTVT.

This clonotype was detected a few times. The chain couples TRBV7-9 to TRBJ1-2, with 8 bases lining up with TRBD1. V lost 1 base and J lost 9; bases outside the gene matches: 7. The CDR3 totals 14 residues. The V gene's germline CDR1 is SEHNR and CDR2 FQNEAQ (reference sequence). The DNA of the CDR3 is TGTGCCAGCAGCTTAGGGACAGGGAGGAGTCGCTACACCTTC. It codes for CASSLGTGRSRYTF. The whole variable domain, filled in from reference TRBV7-9 and TRBJ1-2, reads DTGVSQNPRHKITKRGQNVTFRCDPISEHNRLYWYRQTLGQGPEFLTYFQNEAQLEKSRLLSDRFSAERPKGSFSTLEIQRTEQGDSAMYLCASSLGTGRSRYTFGSGTRLTVV.

Judged by abundance, this clonotype is medium-sized. This sequence joins TRBV20-1 and TRBJ1-1; TRBD1 matches 9 bases. Germline CDR1 is DFQATT and CDR2 is SNEGSKA (reference sequence). After removal of 0 bases from V and 3 bases from J, the junction contained 2 bases not matched to a gene. The CDR3 is 14 amino acids. Written as DNA, the CDR3 is TGCAGTGCTAGAGATGGGGACAGGGACACTGAAGCTTTCTTT. Its translation is CSARDGDRDTEAFF.

A word on this clonotype: Its ends do not fully match the called genes, so a read error is possible. The chain carries TRBV30 and TRBJ1-1; D unclear. Germline-derived CDR1 and CDR2 are GTSNPN and SVGIG (reference sequence). CDR3 length: 13 amino acids. This CDR3 is CAWSENVNTEAFF. CDR3 nucleotide sequence: TGTGCCTGGAGTGAAAACGTGAACACTGAAGCCTTCTTT.

Concerning this clonotype: One junction end does not reproduce the germline sequence, and a read error may be involved. The V gene is TRBV5-1, the J gene TRBJ1-2; D possibly corresponds to TRBD1 (5 bases). Germline CDR1 reads SGHRS; CDR2 reads YFSETQ. The CDR3 spans 14 residues. DNA of the CDR3: TGCACCAGCAGCTTTTCGGACATAACCTATGGCTACACCTTC. Residues: CTSSFSDITYGYTF.

Ten or more counts support this clonotype. V gene TRBV2 combines with J gene TRBJ1-2, with D perhaps TRBD1 (5 bases). This CDR3 has 11 residues. The V gene's germline CDR1 is SNHLY and CDR2 FYNNEI. Trimming took 5 bases from V and 12 from J, leaving 13 bases between them. CDR3 sequence (DNA): TGTGCCAGCAGTACCAGGGATGGGGACACCTTC. Protein sequence: CASSTRDGDTF.

To note about this clonotype: A single base separates this from a much larger clone, so it may be a read error. J is TRBJ1-4 and V is TRBV5-1; the D is unclear. CDR1 and CDR2 (germline): SGHRS, YFSETQ. This CDR3 has 13 residues. The CDR3 coding sequence is TGCGCCAGCAGCTTGCGGTCTAATGAAAAACAGTTTTTT. This codes for CASSLRSNEKQFF.

The chain has TRBV27 and TRBJ1-6; the D gene is possibly TRBD1 (6 bases). Germline CDR1 MNHEY, CDR2 SMNVEV (reference sequence). V was shortened by 4 bases and J by 7 bases, with 17 bases between the two germline ends. The CDR3 is 16 amino acids. The DNA of the CDR3 is TGTGCCAGCAGTTCCCAGTCCGGGGGGCCAAATTCACCCCTCCACTTT. This sequence encodes CASSSQSGGPNSPLHF.

This clonotype turned up a few times. The rearrangement uses TRBV10-3 and TRBJ2-3, with 7 bases matching TRBD2. The CDR3 has 16 amino acids. V lost 4 bases and J lost 0; bases outside the gene matches: 7. Per the germline V gene, CDR1 is ENHRY and CDR2 is SYGVKD. CDR3 nucleotides: TGTGCCATCAGTGGGGCTCCTAGCGGCAGCACAGATACGCAGTATTTT. Amino acids: CAISGAPSGSTDTQYF.

The chain combines TRBV7-9 with TRBJ2-3; D unresolved. CDR1 and CDR2 (germline): SEHNR, FQNEAQ (reference sequence). This CDR3 contains 12 residues. V shed 6 bases and J shed 6 bases, with 10 bases lying between them. DNA for the CDR3: TGTGCCAGCAGAGAAATGGGGGATACGCAGTATTTT. It specifies CASREMGDTQYF.

As to this clonotype: One base away lies a much larger clone, so this may be a sequencing read error. The CDR3 carries no conserved terminal phenylalanine or tryptophan, so it likely arises from a read error. The limits of the CDR3 on the DNA are not certain, so only TCRdb's listed CDR3 is given. The chain employs TRBV3-1 and TRBJ1-2; the D call of TRBD1 is as the table states it, not checked on the DNA. The CDR3 comprises 12 residues, both ends counted. Per germline, CDR1 LGHDT and CDR2 YNNKEL (reference sequence). CDR3: CASSRIQGTHTS.

The V call is TRBV27, the J call TRBJ1-4, with D uncertain. With 1 base removed from V and 5 bases from J, the gap between germline ends came to 8 bases. This CDR3 has 14 residues. Germline V gene sequence: CDR1 MNHEY, CDR2 SMNVEV (reference sequence). CDR3 amino acids: CASSLYSGNEKLFF. The CDR3 DNA reads as TGTGCCAGCAGTTTATACTCCGGGAATGAAAAACTGTTTTTT.

The gene calls are TRBV6-6 and TRBJ1-2; the D gene is possibly TRBD1 (6 bases). This CDR3 is 12 amino acids long. The germline V gene encodes CDR1 MNHNY and CDR2 SVGAGI (reference sequence). V shed 7 bases and J shed 8 bases, with 14 bases lying between them. The CDR3 coding sequence is TGTGCCAGCACGGCAAAGGGGGTAGGCTACACCTTC. Translating it yields CASTAKGVGYTF.

The chain couples TRBV5-1 to TRBJ2-3; weak D call: TRBD2 (5 bases). Trimming shortened V by 3 bases and J by 6 bases, and 11 bases separated the two germline ends. The CDR3 spans 13 residues. Looked up from germline, CDR1 is SGHRS and CDR2 is YFSETQ. CDR3 protein: CASSSAGSDTQYF. The CDR3 nucleotides read TGCGCCAGCAGCTCTGCGGGTTCTGATACGCAGTATTTT.

The chain combines TRBV6-2 or TRBV6-3 with TRBJ2-7; 10 bases agree with TRBD2. Germline CDR1 is MNHEY and CDR2 is SVGEGT. Losses at the gene ends were 6 bases for V and 6 bases for J; bases not matched to a gene: 8. The CDR3 contains 14 residues. For the CDR3, the DNA is TGTGCCAGCAGCCCAGCGGGAGGGGTAGGCGAGCAGTACTTC. Its protein is CASSPAGGVGEQYF.

In this sample, this clonotype turned up a few times. The chain links TRBV9 to TRBJ2-2; D unresolved. Germline loops: CDR1 SGDLS, CDR2 YYNGEE. The CDR3 has 12 residues. V lost 0 bases and J 7 bases, leaving 4 bases between the germline ends. CDR3 DNA sequence: TGTGCCAGCAGCGTAGCGAACGGGGAGCTGTTTTTT. Translated: CASSVANGELFF.

This clonotype has more than one count but fewer than ten. The rearrangement uses TRBV20-1 and TRBJ2-3, with 8 bases identical to TRBD1. V shed 3 bases, J shed 6 bases, and the junction held 11 bases outside the gene matches. The length of the CDR3 is 15 residues. CDR1 and CDR2 (germline): DFQATT, SNEGSKA (reference sequence). The CDR3 loop reads CSARGIDRGKDTQYF. The CDR3 bases are TGCAGTGCTAGGGGGATCGACAGGGGAAAGGATACGCAGTATTTT.

This clonotype was counted between two and nine times. The CDR3 DNA reads TGTGCCAGCAGCCAAACGAGGGGGCTAAATGAAAAACTGTTTTTT. Its translation: CASSQTRGLNEKLFF. The chain recombines TRBV14 with TRBJ1-4; 7 nucleotides align to TRBD1. The V gene's germline CDR1 is SGHDN and CDR2 FVKESK. After removal of 2 bases from V and 5 bases from J, the junction contained 5 bases not matched to a gene. CDR3 size: 15 residues.

The sample holds one count of this clonotype. This sequence joins TRBV7-6 and TRBJ2-1; 14 bases agree with TRBD2. The ends lost 0 bases at V and 7 bases at J; junction bases unmatched: 5. CDR3 length: 17 residues. The germline V gene has CDR1 SGHVS and CDR2 FNYEAQ. CDR3 sequence reads: CASSLARLAGGSNEQFF. CDR3 DNA sequence: TGTGCCAGCAGCTTAGCTCGACTAGCGGGGGGGAGTAATGAGCAGTTCTTC.

This chain joins TRBV12-5 and TRBJ1-1; 7 positions match TRBD1. Germline assignment: CDR1 LGHNT and CDR2 FRNRAP. V lost 1 base to trimming and J lost 5 bases; unmatched junction nucleotides: 4. CDR3 length equals 14 residues. CDR3: CASGLGTGRTEAFF. In DNA form, the CDR3 reads TGTGCTAGTGGTTTGGGGACAGGAAGGACTGAAGCTTTCTTT.

This clonotype has just a few counts. The V and J genes are TRBV19 and TRBJ2-1; D is unclear. The V end was cut by 1 base, the J end by 0 bases, with 10 bases between. Per the germline V gene, CDR1 is LNHDA and CDR2 is SQIVND (reference sequence). The CDR3 spans 16 residues. In DNA form, the CDR3 reads TGTGCCAGTAGTATAGTCCCCTCCTCCTCCTACAATGAGCAGTTCTTC. Translated: CASSIVPSSSYNEQFF.

This clonotype was seen only a few times. The CDR3 region has the DNA TGTGCCAGCAGCCAAGATCCCGCGGGAGAGCTCAATGAGCAGTTCTTC. Protein sequence: CASSQDPAGELNEQFF. This chain links TRBV14 with TRBJ2-1; 7 bases match TRBD2. The CDR3 runs to 16 residues. V gave up 0 bases and J gave up 6 bases; unmatched junction bases: 8. Germline values: CDR1 SGHDN, CDR2 FVKESK.

This clonotype was seen repeatedly, ten times or more. CDR3 sequence (DNA): TGTGCCATCAGTGGACAGGGGGGCACTGAAGCTTTCTTT. Encoded protein: CAISGQGGTEAFF. The chain carries TRBV10-3 and TRBJ1-1; 9 bases are shared with TRBD1. The CDR3 runs 13 residues. With V trimmed by 4 bases and J by 4 bases, 1 base remained unmatched. Germline V gene sequence: CDR1 ENHRY, CDR2 SYGVKD.

This sequence joins TRBV2 and TRBJ2-7; 9 nucleotides agree with TRBD1. Germline V gene sequence: CDR1 SNHLY, CDR2 FYNNEI. The CDR3 covers 12 residues. Unmatched junction bases numbered 2, after V lost 8 bases and J lost 3 bases. CDR3 loop: CASRDRVYEQYF. The CDR3, as DNA: TGTGCCAGCCGGGACAGGGTCTACGAGCAGTACTTC.

This clonotype was found a few times. This chain links TRBV6-5 with TRBJ1-1; D remains unclear. Germline V gives CDR1 MNHEY, CDR2 SVGAGI. V shed 2 bases and J shed 2 bases, with 9 bases lying between them. CDR3 size: 14 residues. The CDR3 loop reads CASSYPPHNTEAFF. The CDR3, as DNA: TGTGCCAGCAGTTACCCACCCCATAACACTGAAGCTTTCTTT.

The chain links TRBV6-5 to TRBJ2-2; TRBD2 aligns across 8 bases. The V gene's germline CDR1 is MNHEY and CDR2 SVGAGI. The CDR3 sequence is 16 residues long. The junction had 10 bases not matched to a gene; V was cut back by 7 bases and J by 3 bases. The chain's CDR3 is CASTRNGGGDTGELFF. CDR3 in DNA: TGTGCCAGCACCCGGAACGGGGGGGGAGACACCGGGGAGCTGTTTTTT.

A few counts support this clonotype. V usage is TRBV29-1 and J usage is TRBJ1-3, with 7 bases matching TRBD1. With 7 bases clipped from V and 0 bases from J, the junction kept 15 bases outside the gene matches. The germline V gene has CDR1 SQVTM and CDR2 ANQGSEA. This CDR3 is built from 17 residues. CDR3: CSANTPGGRNSGNTIYF. The CDR3 bases are TGCAGCGCAAATACTCCAGGGGGGCGCAACTCTGGAAACACCATATATTTT.

Of note for this clonotype: Given a much more abundant clone one base away, this may be a read error. The chain joins TRBV20-1 to TRBJ1-1; 7 nucleotides align to TRBD1. CDR1 and CDR2 from the germline V gene are DFQATT and SNEGSKA (reference sequence). The CDR3 loop spans 13 amino acids. Trimming removed 3 bases from V and 1 base from J; junction bases left unmatched: 2. The CDR3 DNA reads as TGCAGTGCTAGGGACAGGCCGAACACTGAAGCTTTCTTT. Its translation: CSARDRPNTEAFF.

This clonotype was detected only once. The chain has TRBV18 and TRBJ1-1; D is uncertain. The length of the CDR3 is 13 residues. Germline V gene data show CDR1 as KGHSH and CDR2 as LQKENI. Trimming stripped 5 bases from V and 7 bases from J, with 14 bases between. The CDR3 reads CASSTTRGREAFF. In nucleotides, the CDR3 is TGTGCCAGCTCAACCACAAGAGGGCGTGAAGCTTTCTTT.

This clonotype was observed a few times. DNA of the CDR3: TGTGCCAGCAGCTTAGTGGGGACAGCCGATCAGCCCCAGCATTTT. Its protein product is CASSLVGTADQPQHF. V and J are TRBV7-6 and TRBJ1-5, with 7 bases fitting TRBD1. There are 15 residues in the CDR3. The germline CDR1 and CDR2 sequences are SGHVS and FNYEAQ. V lost 1 base to trimming and J lost 5 bases; unmatched junction nucleotides: 5.